Below, 14 T cell receptor beta chains from the same sample are listed, as sequenced in a study of regulatory T cells in long-lasting Graves disease. Specified time point: newly diagnosed GD, antithyroid drugs for less than 3 months. The authors made the TCR library using RNA they extracted from PBMCs. With iRepertoire HTBI primers and Arm-PCR of CDR3 regions, TCR beta libraries were built. MiXCR was run by TCRdb on the multiplex PCR reads, yielding one entry per CDR3 protein. Counted here are about 380,000 distinct CDR3 sequences, roughly a sixth occurring once; the ten biggest clones make up approximately 21%. Source: peripheral blood mononuclear cells (PBMCs), taken at new diagnosis, from a patient treated with antithyroid drugs. These TCRs come from a female donor with Graves disease.

Ten or more counts support this clonotype. The chain combines TRBV28 with TRBJ1-5; 7 bases are shared with TRBD1. This CDR3 contains 16 residues. V shed 6 bases and J 4 bases; nucleotides not matched to a gene: 12. Germline CDR1 MDHEN, CDR2 SYDVKM. CDR3 in amino acids: CASSTLPGTANQPQHF. CDR3 nucleotide sequence: TGTGCCAGCAGCACACTGCCAGGGACAGCTAATCAGCCCCAGCATTTT.

Comments on this clonotype: One end of the junction varies from germline; a read error may be responsible. The rearrangement uses TRBV2 and TRBJ2-7; tentatively, D is TRBD2 (6 bases). Germline loops: CDR1 SNHLY, CDR2 FYNNEI. The CDR3 has 12 residues. In nucleotides, the CDR3 is TGTGCCAGCAGGGAAGGAGGGCTTGAGCAGTACTTC. Translation: CASREGGLEQYF. The full variable domain, with the rest looked up from reference TRBV2 and TRBJ2-7, is EPEVTQTPSHQVTQMGQEVILRCVPISNHLYFYWYRQILGQKVEFLVSFYNNEISEKSEIFDDQFSVERPDGSNFTLKIRSTKLEDSAMYFCASREGGLEQYFGPGTRLTVT.

Many counts were recorded for this clonotype. This chain links TRBV6-1 with TRBJ1-1; 7 bases are shared with TRBD1. The CDR3 is made up of 15 amino acids. Germline lookup yields CDR1 MNHNS and CDR2 SASEGT. Losses at the gene ends were 5 bases for V and 4 bases for J; bases not matched to a gene: 10. CDR3 bases: TGTGCCAGCAGTCCTATCTCGACAGGGCCCACTGAAGCTTTCTTT. Protein sequence: CASSPISTGPTEAFF.

This chain uses TRBV19 with TRBJ2-5; D gene ambiguous. V dropped 5 bases and J dropped 3 bases, with 10 bases sitting between them. This CDR3 is built from 13 residues. Germline CDR1 reads LNHDA; CDR2 reads SQIVND (reference sequence). CDR3: CASSPRVEETQYF. The CDR3 DNA follows: TGTGCCAGTAGTCCTAGAGTTGAAGAGACCCAGTACTTC. The full variable domain, its missing parts supplied by reference TRBV19 and TRBJ2-5, is DGGITQSPKYLFRKEGQNVTLSCEQNLNHDAMYWYRQDPGQGLRLIYYSQIVNDFQKGDIAEGYSVSREKKESFPLTVTSAQKNPTAFYLCASSPRVEETQYFGPGTRLLVL.

There are many counts of this clonotype. The V call is TRBV2, the J call TRBJ2-1, with D hard to call. The CDR3 is 15 residues long. In germline, CDR1 is SNHLY, CDR2 FYNNEI. V shed 6 bases and J shed 0 bases, with 12 bases lying between them. The CDR3 DNA reads TGTGCCAGCAGCTTAATGGGTAGCTCCTACAATGAGCAGTTCTTC. It yields the protein CASSLMGSSYNEQFF.

This clonotype was seen repeatedly, ten times or more. The chain recombines TRBV15 with TRBJ2-7; a weak D match, TRBD1 (5 bases). V lost 0 bases, J lost 6 bases, and 9 bases lay in between. The V gene's germline CDR1 is LNHNV and CDR2 YYDKDF (reference sequence). The CDR3 is 13 residues long. The CDR3 DNA reads as TGTGCCACCAGCAGAGACAGGGTCTCCGAGCAGTACTTC. It yields the protein CATSRDRVSEQYF.

The chain carries TRBV12-3 or TRBV12-4 and TRBJ2-1; D remains unclear. V was pared by 7 bases and J by 10 bases, with 17 bases between. CDR3 length: 13 residues. In DNA form, the CDR3 reads TGTGCCAGCAATCCGCGCGAATTGTGGGAGCAGTTCTTC. Translation gives CASNPRELWEQFF.

This clonotype was recorded at least ten times. The chain links TRBV6-2 or TRBV6-3 to TRBJ1-2; D unresolved. CDR1 and CDR2 (germline): MNHEY, SVGEGT. V was cut by 5 bases and J by 1 base, with 17 bases left in between. CDR3 length: 16 residues. The DNA for the CDR3 is TGTGCCAGCAGTGGGAAAGGTCGCAATCTTAACTATGGCTACACCTTC. The encoded protein is CASSGKGRNLNYGYTF.

This clonotype was seen repeatedly, ten times or more. CDR3 protein: CASSQGGPFPEFYEQYF. For the CDR3, the DNA is TGTGCCAGCAGCCAAGGGGGACCATTCCCTGAGTTCTACGAGCAGTACTTC. The chain couples TRBV3-1 to TRBJ2-7, with D possibly called TRBD1 or TRBD2 (5 bases each). The germline gives CDR1 LGHDT, CDR2 YNNKEL (reference sequence). V was trimmed by 1 base and J by 3 bases, leaving 19 bases between them. The CDR3 extends over 17 amino acids.

This clonotype was observed many times. This rearrangement joins TRBV2 to TRBJ1-2; maybe TRBD1 (5 bases). There are 14 residues in the CDR3. Germline loops: CDR1 SNHLY, CDR2 FYNNEI. Trimming took off 5 bases at V and 3 bases at J, with 13 bases between the two ends. In nucleotides, the CDR3 is TGTGCCAGCAGTCCCGGGACGGACGACTATGGCTACACCTTC. Encoded protein: CASSPGTDDYGYTF. The complete variable domain, with remaining parts taken from reference TRBV2 and TRBJ1-2, reads EPEVTQTPSHQVTQMGQEVILRCVPISNHLYFYWYRQILGQKVEFLVSFYNNEISEKSEIFDDQFSVERPDGSNFTLKIRSTKLEDSAMYFCASSPGTDDYGYTFGSGTRLTVV.

Ten or more counts support this clonotype. The rearrangement links TRBV27 to TRBJ1-1; 12 bases are shared with TRBD1. CDR1 and CDR2 from the germline V gene are MNHEY and SMNVEV (reference sequence). This CDR3 is 15 amino acids long. V was clipped by 3 bases and J by 4 bases; unmatched bases: 3. Written as DNA, the CDR3 is TGTGCCAGCAGTTTGGCGGGACAGGGGGCCACTGAAGCTTTCTTT. Its protein is CASSLAGQGATEAFF.

This rearrangement joins TRBV5-5 to TRBJ2-5, with D perhaps assigned TRBD1 or TRBD2 (5 bases each). Germline CDR1 is SGHKS and CDR2 is YYEKEE (reference sequence). Deletions cut 3 bases from V and 2 bases from J, with 11 bases between. This CDR3 is 14 amino acids long. CDR3 amino acids: CASSSGDPQETQYF. In DNA form, the CDR3 reads TGTGCCAGCAGCTCCGGGGACCCTCAAGAGACCCAGTACTTC.

There are many counts of this clonotype. The chain joins TRBV6-5 to TRBJ2-3; D unclear. There are 14 residues in the CDR3. Germline values: CDR1 MNHEY, CDR2 SVGAGI. The V and J ends lost 4 bases and 1 base respectively, with 9 bases between them. CDR3 in DNA: TGTGCCAGCAGTTTGACCGACCGCACAGATACGCAGTATTTT. This codes for CASSLTDRTDTQYF.

In its sample, this clonotype was seen many times. The CDR3 is CASSLLGELFF. CDR3 DNA: TGTGCCAGCAGCTTATTGGGGGAGCTGTTTTTT. The chain carries TRBV7-9 and TRBJ2-2; D gene ambiguous. Trimming cost V 2 bases and J 8 bases, with 3 bases left between them. The V gene's germline CDR1 is SEHNR and CDR2 FQNEAQ (reference sequence). CDR3 length equals 11 residues. Supplemented by reference TRBV7-9 and TRBJ2-2, the full variable domain reads DTGVSQNPRHKITKRGQNVTFRCDPISEHNRLYWYRQTLGQGPEFLTYFQNEAQLEKSRLLSDRFSAERPKGSFSTLEIQRTEQGDSAMYLCASSLLGELFFGEGSRLTVL.